The next 29 T cell receptor beta chains were all read from a single sample in a study of cytomegalovirus exposure and HLA in healthy donors. Vbeta (60) and Jbeta (13) primers were used in the PCR. Data came from immunoSEQ multiplex PCR; TCRdb stores just in-frame clones and leaves some out. The listing contains around 53,000 clones. Source material: PBMCs. The receptor source for this set is a woman in her 30s in good health and CMV-seropositive.

The chain is built from TRBV18 and TRBJ2-3; 7 bases are a match to TRBD1. The CDR3 totals 14 residues. V shed 3 bases and J 1 base; nucleotides not matched to a gene: 1. CDR1 is KGHSH and CDR2 is LQKENI in the germline V gene. DNA of the CDR3: TGTGCCAGCTCACCCACAGGGGGCACAGATACGCAGTATTTT. Amino acid sequence: CASSPTGGTDTQYF. The whole variable domain, remainder taken from reference TRBV18 and TRBJ2-3, is NAGVMQNPRHLVRRRGQEARLRCSPMKGHSHVYWYRQLPEEGLKFMVYLQKENIIDESGMPKERFSAEFPKEGPSILRIQQVVRGDSAAYFCASSPTGGTDTQYFGPGTRLTVL.

The chain combines TRBV7-9 with TRBJ2-3, with a tentative D call TRBD2 (5 bases). The CDR3 runs 12 residues. Germline V gene data show CDR1 as SEHNR and CDR2 as FQNEAQ (reference sequence). Trimming stripped 5 bases from V and 6 bases from J, with 9 bases between. The DNA of the CDR3 is TGTGCCAGCAGCCGGGGTACTGATACGCAGTATTTT. This sequence encodes CASSRGTDTQYF.

The chain employs TRBV5-6 and TRBJ2-3; 10 nucleotides match TRBD2. The germline V gene encodes CDR1 SGHDT and CDR2 YYEEEE. V lost 1 base and J lost 6; bases outside the gene matches: 14. This CDR3 has 18 amino acids. This CDR3 reads CASSLSLLAGVPGDTQYF. In DNA, the CDR3 is TGTGCCAGCAGCTTGTCCTTGCTAGCGGGGGTCCCCGGGGATACGCAGTATTTT.

This rearrangement joins TRBV6-1 to TRBJ2-3; possible D gene TRBD2, 5 bases. The ends were cut back, 4 bases at V and 1 base at J, with 12 bases in the middle. The germline V gene has CDR1 MNHNS and CDR2 SASEGT. The CDR3 has 15 amino acids. This CDR3 is CASSGSRAGTDTQYF. CDR3 bases: TGTGCCAGCAGTGGTTCGAGAGCGGGCACAGATACGCAGTATTTT.

The rearrangement links TRBV7-9 to TRBJ2-7; TRBD2 matches at 12 bases. V was pared by 8 bases and J by 5 bases, with 7 bases of the junction left unmatched. From germline, CDR1 is SEHNR and CDR2 FQNEAQ (reference sequence). The CDR3 spans 14 residues. CDR3 nucleotide sequence: TGTGCCAGCGATGCTAGCGGGGGGGCAGACGAGCAGTACTTC. This gives the protein CASDASGGADEQYF.

The chain employs TRBV27 and TRBJ2-7; the match to TRBD2 covers 7 bases. Per germline, CDR1 MNHEY and CDR2 SMNVEV (reference sequence). The CDR3 sequence is 15 residues long. The ends lost 0 bases at V and 1 base at J; junction bases unmatched: 3. CDR3 sequence reads: CASSLSGGRSYEQYF. CDR3 bases: TGTGCCAGCAGTTTATCGGGAGGGCGGTCCTACGAGCAGTACTTC.

The chain carries TRBV6-1 and TRBJ2-3, with TRBD1 matching 10 bases. Germline CDR1 is MNHNS and CDR2 is SASEGT. This CDR3 has 15 amino acids. The V and J ends lost 4 bases and 4 bases, in that order; junction bases with no gene match: 5. The CDR3 DNA sequence: TGTGCCAGCAGTGGGGAGACAGGGGGCTCAGATACGCAGTATTTT. It is translated as CASSGETGGSDTQYF.

V gene TRBV6-1 combines with J gene TRBJ2-1, with 10 bases fitting TRBD2. In germline, CDR1 is MNHNS, CDR2 SASEGT. J lost 8 bases, V lost 2 bases, and 12 bases had no gene match. This CDR3 comprises 17 residues. The CDR3 nucleotides read TGTGCCAGCAGTGAACAGGGGTGGCTAGCGGGAGTCGATGAGCAGTTCTTC. Protein product: CASSEQGWLAGVDEQFF.

The chain couples TRBV7-9 to TRBJ2-2, with 7 bases aligning to TRBD2. Germline V gives CDR1 SEHNR, CDR2 FQNEAQ (reference sequence). V gave up 5 bases and J gave up 0 bases; unmatched junction bases: 0. The CDR3 extends over 14 amino acids. The CDR3 sequence is CASSRGANTGELFF. The CDR3 coding sequence is TGTGCCAGCAGCCGGGGGGCGAACACCGGGGAGCTGTTTTTT.

The V and J genes are TRBV5-1 and TRBJ2-7; unclear D gene. V was trimmed by 1 base and J by 0 bases, leaving 8 bases between them. The length of the CDR3 is 14 residues. CDR1 and CDR2 (germline): SGHRS, YFSETQ. The CDR3 coding sequence is TGCGCCAGCAGCTTGTCAGGAAGCTCCTACGAGCAGTACTTC. This gives the protein CASSLSGSSYEQYF.

CDR3 loop: CASSVEGIPQETQYF. The CDR3 DNA follows: TGTGCCAGCAGCGTTGAGGGTATCCCTCAAGAGACCCAGTACTTC. The J gene is TRBJ2-5, the V gene TRBV9, with D perhaps matching TRBD2 (5 bases). With 2 bases removed from V and 2 bases from J, the gap between germline ends came to 13 bases. The CDR3 length is 15 residues. The V gene's germline CDR1 is SGDLS and CDR2 YYNGEE.

This rearrangement joins TRBV6-5 to TRBJ1-2; a possible D gene is TRBD1 (6 bases). This CDR3 has 15 amino acids. Germline-derived CDR1 and CDR2 are MNHEY and SVGAGI. Trimming took off 2 bases at V and 7 bases at J, with 17 bases between the two ends. CDR3 sequence: CASSYVDSPARGYTF. DNA for the CDR3: TGTGCCAGCAGTTACGTGGACAGTCCGGCGCGTGGCTACACCTTC.

CDR3 nucleotides: TGTGCCAGCAGTGACTTGCAGGGGAACTCTGGAAACACCATATATTTT. This sequence encodes CASSDLQGNSGNTIYF. The gene calls are TRBV25-1 and TRBJ1-3; possible D gene TRBD1, 6 bases. The CDR3 consists of 16 residues. Germline CDR1 reads MGHDK; CDR2 reads SYGVNS. Trimming removed 3 bases from V and 0 bases from J, with 12 bases in between.

This chain connects TRBV6-5 to TRBJ2-7; D is possibly TRBD2 (6 bases). The germline V and J ends were trimmed by 9 bases and 2 bases, with 14 bases remaining between them. Germline V gives CDR1 MNHEY, CDR2 SVGAGI. This CDR3 region has 13 residues. CDR3 amino acids: CASARDAAYEQYF. The CDR3 DNA reads TGTGCCAGTGCGCGGGACGCAGCCTACGAGCAGTACTTC.

J is TRBJ1-2 and V is TRBV6-1, with D maybe TRBD1 (5 bases). V lost 8 bases and J lost 8, with 18 bases in between. The length of the CDR3 is 13 residues. Germline CDR1 is MNHNS and CDR2 is SASEGT. This CDR3 is CASLQTEVDGYTF. CDR3 sequence (DNA): TGTGCCAGCCTTCAGACAGAGGTGGACGGCTACACCTTC.

This chain connects TRBV29-1 to TRBJ2-5; D is possibly TRBD2 (6 bases). CDR3 length: 13 residues. Germline V CDR1 and CDR2: SQVTM, ANQGSEA. V lost 2 bases to trimming and J lost 4 bases, with 11 bases between them. Here the CDR3 DNA reads TGCAGCGTTGAACCTCTGGGAGGAGAGACCCAGTACTTC. Residues: CSVEPLGGETQYF.

This chain connects TRBV6-6 to TRBJ1-2, with D unclear. The germline V gene has CDR1 MNHNY and CDR2 SVGAGI (reference sequence). The length of the CDR3 is 15 residues. V lost 2 bases and J 4 bases, leaving 14 bases between the germline ends. This CDR3 is CASSYELTTIYGYTF. CDR3 coding DNA: TGTGCCAGCAGTTACGAGTTAACGACAATCTATGGCTACACCTTC.

The chain couples TRBV28 to TRBJ1-5; D is unresolved. V was shortened by 1 base and J by 2 bases, with 9 bases between the two germline ends. Germline CDR1 MDHEN, CDR2 SYDVKM. The CDR3 totals 15 residues. The CDR3 DNA is TGTGCCAGCAGTTTATCGGTAGGAGGCAATCAGCCCCAGCATTTT. This sequence encodes CASSLSVGGNQPQHF.

This chain joins TRBV10-2 and TRBJ1-6; D is ambiguous. Germline V lookup: CDR1 WSHSY, CDR2 SAAADI. The V end was cut by 8 bases, the J end by 9 bases, with 17 bases between. The length of the CDR3 is 14 residues. The CDR3 DNA follows: TGCGCCAGCGGGAGTAGCACCCTTGGTTCACCCCTCCACTTT. Its translation: CASGSSTLGSPLHF.

This chain connects TRBV6-1 to TRBJ2-4; D perhaps matches TRBD1 (6 bases). V dropped 2 bases and J dropped 6 bases, with 11 bases sitting between them. The CDR3 sequence is 14 residues long. Germline V gives CDR1 MNHNS, CDR2 SASEGT. As DNA, the CDR3 is TGTGCCAGCAGTGAATGGGGGCCCAGAAACATTCAGTACTTC. It is translated as CASSEWGPRNIQYF.

V usage is TRBV10-1 and J usage is TRBJ2-1; 11 nucleotides align to TRBD2. V lost 2 bases to trimming and J lost 3 bases; unmatched junction nucleotides: 6. The CDR3 covers 17 residues. In germline, CDR1 is WNHNN, CDR2 SYGVQD (reference sequence). The CDR3 sequence is CASSEIAGGKNYNEQFF. The CDR3 coding sequence is TGCGCCAGCAGTGAGATAGCGGGGGGGAAGAACTACAATGAGCAGTTCTTC.

The chain employs TRBV7-3 and TRBJ2-1; 9 bases fit TRBD2. Germline V CDR1 and CDR2: SGHTA, FQGTGA. V lost 1 base to trimming and J lost 10 bases; unmatched junction nucleotides: 5. The CDR3 has 14 residues. The CDR3: CASSLSLAGQEQFF. The CDR3 DNA reads as TGTGCCAGCAGCTTAAGCCTAGCGGGACAGGAGCAGTTCTTC.

The CDR3 loop reads CASNLAGVHNEQFF. In nucleotides, the CDR3 is TGTGCCAGCAATCTAGCGGGAGTCCACAATGAGCAGTTCTTC. This chain links TRBV7-6 with TRBJ2-1, with 10 bases identical to TRBD2. The CDR3 extends over 14 amino acids. Germline V gives CDR1 SGHVS, CDR2 FNYEAQ. Trimming removed 7 bases from V and 5 bases from J; junction bases left unmatched: 5.

This rearrangement joins TRBV15 to TRBJ2-5; 8 bases line up with TRBD2. J was trimmed by 1 base and V by 7 bases; bases with no gene match: 17. CDR3 size: 18 residues. Germline V CDR1 and CDR2: LNHNV, YYDKDF (reference sequence). CDR3 bases: TGTGCCACCATGGCGGGGCCAGGATCTAGCGGGTCCCAAGAGACCCAGTACTTC. This translates into CATMAGPGSSGSQETQYF.

The CDR3 loop reads CASSCPISGTGFQETQYF. The CDR3 nucleotides read TGTGCCAGCAGCTGCCCTATCTCCGGGACAGGGTTCCAGGAGACCCAGTACTTC. The rearrangement joins TRBV7-9 to TRBJ2-5; TRBD1 agrees at 9 bases. The V and J ends lost 4 bases and 5 bases, in that order; junction bases with no gene match: 17. Germline V lookup: CDR1 SEHNR, CDR2 FQNEAQ (reference sequence). The CDR3 covers 18 residues.

V and J are TRBV25-1 and TRBJ1-4, with D perhaps TRBD1 (5 bases). This CDR3 comprises 15 residues. Germline values: CDR1 MGHDK, CDR2 SYGVNS. The V end was cut by 3 bases, the J end by 7 bases, with 15 bases between. The CDR3 DNA sequence: TGTGCCAGCAGTGAGGGAGACTTGGGGGGTGAAAAACTGTTTTTT. It specifies CASSEGDLGGEKLFF.

V and J are TRBV7-3 and TRBJ2-1, with D maybe TRBD1 (5 bases). The germline gives CDR1 SGHTA, CDR2 FQGTGA. The CDR3 extends over 14 amino acids. V was shortened by 0 bases and J by 3 bases, with 6 bases between the two germline ends. CDR3 bases: TGTGCCAGCAGCTTAACGGACAACTACAATGAGCAGTTCTTC. It specifies CASSLTDNYNEQFF.

The chain has TRBV12-5 and TRBJ1-4; 9 nucleotides align to TRBD1. The CDR3 has 12 amino acids. Germline CDR1 reads LGHNT; CDR2 reads FRNRAP. The V and J ends lost 8 bases and 7 bases, in that order; junction bases with no gene match: 2. CDR3 amino acids: CASRQGGEKLFF. CDR3 coding DNA: TGTGCTAGTCGACAGGGGGGTGAAAAACTGTTTTTT.

The V call is TRBV5-1, the J call TRBJ1-1; D uncertain. The V and J ends lost 0 bases and 5 bases respectively, with 8 bases between them. The CDR3 runs to 13 residues. Per the germline V gene, CDR1 is SGHRS and CDR2 is YFSETQ. The CDR3 protein is CASSLARYTEAFF. DNA for the CDR3: TGCGCCAGCAGCTTGGCCCGTTATACTGAAGCTTTCTTT.